What follows is one T cell receptor (beta chain) and its context. Its antigen is not identified. This CDR3 contains 15 residues. Trimming left V 1 base short and J 2 bases short, with 10 bases between. From germline, CDR1 is WNHNN and CDR2 SYGVQD (reference sequence). Sequenced by immunoSEQ multiplex PCR; TCRdb stores in-frame clones only, minus some. This sample yields around 17,000 clones, of which about four fifths are seen a single time; approximately 12% belongs to the top ten. The time point here: cycle 4 day 1 (C4D1), after six to seven weeks of nivolumab. Each patient's relapse followed autologous stem cell transplantation, and brentuximab vedotin exposure varied. These data come from a study of PD-1 blockade in classical Hodgkin lymphoma. Study-level results: With CD4+ cells, TCR diversity rose significantly by C4D1, but not with CD8+ cells.

This sequence originates from a human donor with classical Hodgkin lymphoma. The material sequenced was peripheral blood mononuclear cells (PBMCs), taken before the fourth cycle of nivolumab. The chain joins TRBV10-1 to TRBJ2-3; a weak D match, TRBD1 (6 bases). The chain's CDR3 is CASSEFRDNTDTQYF. In DNA, the CDR3 is TGCGCCAGCAGTGAGTTCCGGGACAACACAGATACGCAGTATTTT.